The clone carrying this T cell receptor beta chain has more than one count but fewer than ten. This specimen belongs to a study of blood T cells in healthy people across ages. The second PCR ran about 6 to 11 cycles with a sample-barcoded 5' primer and J-beta primers. MiXCR, applied by TCRdb to the 5' RACE reads, yields one record per CDR3 protein. The sample lists 1.5 million to 2 million distinct CDR3 sequences, 49% seen once, with 2.1% in the top ten. Trimming removed 6 bases from V and 4 bases from J; junction bases left unmatched: 7. The germline gives CDR1 DFQATT, CDR2 SNEGSKA (reference sequence). CDR3 length: 13 amino acids.

The sequenced material came from blood. The chain employs TRBV20-1 and TRBJ2-3, with TRBD2 matching over 7 bases. The TCR was taken from a woman between 35 and 50 years old in good health. CDR3 sequence (DNA): TGCAGTGCCCCGACTAGCCGTGCAGATACGCAGTATTTT. This codes for CSAPTSRADTQYF.